Each of the 20 T cell receptor beta chains below was sequenced from the same sample in a study of blood T cell repertoires in COVID-19. The assay was immunoSEQ multiplex PCR, and TCRdb's table has in-frame clones only and misses some. Of 270,000 or so clones listed, approximately 86% are singletons. The specimen sequenced was peripheral blood. These receptor sequences come from a man in his forties with active or convalescent COVID-19.

This clone has only a few counts. The chain carries TRBV4-1 and TRBJ2-7; D may be TRBD1 (6 bases). Germline values: CDR1 MGHRA, CDR2 YSYEKL. V dropped 0 bases and J dropped 12 bases, with 12 bases sitting between them. The CDR3 totals 12 residues. The CDR3 loop reads CASSQERGNVYF. CDR3 bases: TGCGCCAGCAGCCAAGAGAGGGGGAACGTGTACTTC.

This chain links TRBV6-6 with TRBJ1-3; D might be TRBD1 (6 bases). The V gene's germline CDR1 is MNHNY and CDR2 SVGAGI (reference sequence). The CDR3 is 16 residues long. V was cut by 6 bases and J by 2 bases, with 17 bases left in between. The CDR3 protein is CASRPGTGPAGNTIYF. The CDR3 DNA reads as TGTGCCAGCAGACCCGGTACAGGGCCCGCTGGAAACACCATATATTTT.

This clone was counted only a few times. The rearrangement links TRBV11-3 to TRBJ2-1; a weak D match, TRBD1 (6 bases). Looked up from germline, CDR1 is SGHNT and CDR2 is YENEEA. V lost 5 bases, J lost 9 bases, and 17 bases lay in between. The CDR3 runs to 14 residues. CDR3 bases: TGTGCCAGCAGCCCGCACCCGACAGGAGGTGAGCAGTTCTTC. The encoded protein is CASSPHPTGGEQFF.

The CDR3 here is CASSLLRGNEQFF. The DNA for the CDR3 is TGTGCCAGCTCACTTTTAAGGGGGAATGAGCAGTTCTTC. The rearrangement joins TRBV18 to TRBJ2-1, with D perhaps matching TRBD1 (6 bases). V lost 4 bases and J 7 bases, leaving 11 bases between the germline ends. The CDR3 length is 13 residues. Germline V gives CDR1 KGHSH, CDR2 LQKENI.

The rearrangement links TRBV6-5 to TRBJ1-5, with no clear D. Germline assignment: CDR1 MNHEY and CDR2 SVGAGI. This CDR3 is built from 13 residues. Trimming stripped 4 bases from V and 6 bases from J, with 10 bases between. The CDR3 sequence: CASSSYGVQPQHF. CDR3 bases: TGTGCCAGCAGTTCCTACGGGGTTCAGCCCCAGCATTTT.

The chain links TRBV28 to TRBJ2-7, with TRBD1 identical over 8 bases. This CDR3 has 17 amino acids. The J segment lost 2 bases and the V segment lost 3 bases, leaving 12 bases of the junction unmatched. The V gene's germline CDR1 is MDHEN and CDR2 SYDVKM. The CDR3 DNA is TGTGCCAGCAGTTTCCTTACCGGGACAGGAGTAGCCTACGAGCAGTACTTC. Its protein product is CASSFLTGTGVAYEQYF.

The J gene is TRBJ2-5, the V gene TRBV28; 9 bases agree with TRBD2. V was pared by 4 bases and J by 4 bases, with 10 bases of the junction left unmatched. Germline V lookup: CDR1 MDHEN, CDR2 SYDVKM. This CDR3 region has 16 residues. CDR3 region: CASSSPGSGGSETQYF. The DNA of the CDR3 is TGTGCCAGCAGTTCCCCGGGTAGCGGGGGTTCAGAGACCCAGTACTTC.

This sequence joins TRBV6-1 and TRBJ1-1; D may be TRBD1 (5 bases). V lost 1 base to trimming and J lost 6 bases, with 21 bases between them. In germline, CDR1 is MNHNS, CDR2 SASEGT. The CDR3 extends over 17 amino acids. The CDR3 is CASSEGGVWAVDAEAFF. DNA for the CDR3: TGTGCCAGCAGTGAAGGGGGGGTGTGGGCGGTCGACGCTGAAGCTTTCTTT.

The chain couples TRBV6-5 to TRBJ2-1; D is uncertain. V lost 6 bases and J 0 bases, leaving 12 bases between the germline ends. The CDR3 contains 15 residues. Per germline, CDR1 MNHEY and CDR2 SVGAGI. DNA for the CDR3: TGTGCCAGCAGCTCTGACTTAAGCTCCTACAATGAGCAGTTCTTC. Translated: CASSSDLSSYNEQFF.

This chain connects TRBV6-5 to TRBJ2-2; 7 bases map to TRBD1. After removal of 6 bases from V and 5 bases from J, the junction contained 3 bases not matched to a gene. The CDR3 sequence is 13 residues long. Looked up from germline, CDR1 is MNHEY and CDR2 is SVGAGI. CDR3 region: CASRQGRTGELFF. The CDR3 DNA reads TGTGCCAGCAGACAGGGGCGGACCGGGGAGCTGTTTTTT.

V is TRBV7-6 and J is TRBJ2-7; 7 nucleotides match TRBD1. CDR1 SGHVS and CDR2 FNYEAQ come from the germline V gene. J was trimmed by 0 bases and V by 4 bases; bases with no gene match: 3. This CDR3 spans 14 amino acids. CDR3 bases: TGTGCCAGCAGCTCGGGACAGTTCTCCTACGAGCAGTACTTC. Amino acid sequence: CASSSGQFSYEQYF. The variable domain in full, completed from reference TRBV7-6 and TRBJ2-7, reads GAGVSQSPRYKVTKRGQDVALRCDPISGHVSLYWYRQALGQGPEFLTYFNYEAQQDKSGLPNDRFSAERPEGSISTLTIQRTEQRDSAMYRCASSSGQFSYEQYFGPGTRLTVT.

The chain joins TRBV5-5 to TRBJ1-1; D possibly corresponds to TRBD1 (5 bases). The germline gives CDR1 SGHKS, CDR2 YYEKEE (reference sequence). The CDR3 sequence is 14 residues long. V lost 0 bases, J lost 5 bases, and 11 bases lay in between. CDR3 sequence (DNA): TGTGCCAGCAGCTTGGTTGGGGCAGGGACTGAAGCTTTCTTT. It yields the protein CASSLVGAGTEAFF.

The J gene is TRBJ1-1, the V gene TRBV5-1; 12 nucleotides line up with TRBD1. There are 16 residues in the CDR3. The germline gives CDR1 SGHRS, CDR2 YFSETQ. V lost 4 bases, J lost 4 bases, and 8 bases stayed unmatched. The CDR3 loop is CASSAGDRGQGTEAFF. In DNA form, the CDR3 reads TGCGCCAGCAGCGCGGGGGACAGGGGGCAAGGCACTGAAGCTTTCTTT.

The rearrangement joins TRBV5-4 to TRBJ2-5; 9 positions match TRBD1. Germline trimming cut 3 bases from V and 3 bases from J; bases unmatched to any gene: 3. The CDR3 is 14 residues long. Germline-derived CDR1 and CDR2 are SGHNT and YYREEE (reference sequence). Here the CDR3 DNA reads TGTGCCAGCAGCTCCGGGACAGGGAAAGAGACCCAGTACTTC. This translates into CASSSGTGKETQYF.

V is TRBV5-4 and J is TRBJ2-7; 9 positions agree with TRBD1. The CDR3 is 13 amino acids. CDR1 and CDR2 from the germline V gene are SGHNT and YYREEE (reference sequence). The V and J ends lost 2 bases and 5 bases, in that order; junction bases with no gene match: 2. The CDR3 sequence: CASSLQGANEQYF. The DNA of the CDR3 is TGTGCCAGCAGCTTACAGGGGGCTAACGAGCAGTACTTC. The complete variable domain, with remaining parts taken from reference TRBV5-4 and TRBJ2-7, reads ETGVTQSPTHLIKTRGQQVTLRCSSQSGHNTVSWYQQALGQGPQFIFQYYREEENGRGNFPPRFSGLQFPNYSSELNVNALELDDSALYLCASSLQGANEQYFGPGTRLTVT.

The chain links TRBV12-3 or TRBV12-4 to TRBJ1-2, with TRBD1 matching over 8 bases. The CDR3 has 13 amino acids. The V gene end was trimmed by 7 bases and the J gene end by 11 bases; junction bases not matched to a gene: 12. CDR3 nucleotide sequence: TGTGCCAGCACCGGGGACAGGTACAGGATTTACACCTTC. This sequence encodes CASTGDRYRIYTF.

The genes are TRBV3-1 (or the pseudogene TRBV3-2) and TRBJ1-6, with 7 positions matching TRBD1. Germline V CDR1 and CDR2: LGHDT, YNNKEL (reference sequence). The CDR3 sequence is 16 residues long. Trimming took 5 bases from V and 9 from J; bases not matched to a gene: 13. CDR3 loop: CASSVRGGQAFSPLHF. CDR3 in DNA: TGTGCCAGCAGCGTTAGAGGTGGACAGGCTTTTTCACCCCTCCACTTT.

This sequence joins TRBV6-4 and TRBJ2-3; D unresolved. This CDR3 has 13 residues. Trimming cost V 4 bases and J 2 bases, with 7 bases left between them. Per germline, CDR1 MRHNA and CDR2 SNTAGT. The CDR3 sequence is CASSVEITDTQYF. As DNA, the CDR3 is TGTGCCAGCAGTGTTGAGATCACAGATACGCAGTATTTT.

The genes are TRBV19 and TRBJ1-5; D may be TRBD1 (6 bases). The CDR3 contains 15 residues. The germline gives CDR1 LNHDA, CDR2 SQIVND (reference sequence). Trimming left V 3 bases short and J 4 bases short, with 13 bases between. CDR3 in amino acids: CASSIENRANQPQHF. CDR3 in DNA: TGTGCCAGTAGTATCGAAAACAGGGCGAATCAGCCCCAGCATTTT.

The chain joins TRBV28 to TRBJ2-1; TRBD2 matches at 7 bases. V was pared by 9 bases and J by 6 bases, with 17 bases of the junction left unmatched. This CDR3 comprises 16 residues. Looked up from germline, CDR1 is MDHEN and CDR2 is SYDVKM. Here the CDR3 reads CASLTAGVSRVNEQFF. The CDR3 DNA follows: TGTGCCAGTTTAACGGCGGGGGTCTCGCGTGTCAATGAGCAGTTCTTC.